This T cell receptor (beta chain) was sequenced in a study of T cell changes during pregnancy in multiple sclerosis. Germline CDR1 MNHEY, CDR2 SVGAGI. The V segment lost 6 bases and the J segment 4 bases; nucleotides outside the gene matches: 8. The CDR3 has 14 amino acids. Repertoires were generated with immunoSEQ multiplex PCR, while TCRdb's copy carries only in-frame clones and drops some. The table lists about 97,000 clones, approximately 90% of them singletons. The receptor was isolated from a female donor in good health, enrolled as a control in a pregnancy study. The chain links TRBV6-5 to TRBJ1-1, with 7 bases identical to TRBD1. The specimen comprised peripheral blood, sampled in the second trimester of pregnancy. CDR3 residues: CASSRGTAGTEAFF. The CDR3 bases are TGTGCCAGCAGCCGAGGGACAGCAGGCACTGAAGCTTTCTTT.